A single sample is the source of the 18 T cell receptor beta chains below, sequenced in a study of long-term antiretroviral therapy in people with HIV. At the survey level, the v3.0 immunoSEQ assay was run. Libraries were prepared by immunoSEQ multiplex PCR; TCRdb keeps only in-frame clonotypes and omits some of them. This sample has some 11,000 clones, with about 80% found just once. The sample was unsorted PBMCs, taken 7 to 7.5 years after starting antiretroviral therapy. The source is a man aged 50 to 60 with HIV.

V usage is TRBV28 and J usage is TRBJ1-2, with a tentative D call TRBD1 (6 bases). The CDR3 is 15 amino acids. Trimming stripped 5 bases from V and 1 base from J, with 14 bases between. The germline CDR1 and CDR2 sequences are MDHEN and SYDVKM. As DNA, the CDR3 is TGTGCCAGCAGTCCCCTGGAGGGGGTTAACTATGGCTACACCTTC. Translated, it gives CASSPLEGVNYGYTF.

This chain uses TRBV27 with TRBJ2-2; D is ambiguous. V lost 7 bases and J lost 5, with 8 bases in between. In germline, CDR1 is MNHEY, CDR2 SMNVEV (reference sequence). This CDR3 spans 12 amino acids. The CDR3 spells CASKGQTGELFF. CDR3 in DNA: TGTGCCAGCAAAGGTCAGACCGGGGAGCTGTTTTTT.

V gene TRBV27 combines with J gene TRBJ2-7; D is undetermined. From germline, CDR1 is MNHEY and CDR2 SMNVEV (reference sequence). This CDR3 is 14 amino acids long. Between the trimmed V and J ends, which lost 0 bases and 6 bases, there was a span of 12 bases. The CDR3 DNA sequence: TGTGCCAGCAGTTTATCCGGGCCCGTACGCGAGCAGTACTTC. Its protein is CASSLSGPVREQYF.

This chain uses TRBV29-1 with TRBJ2-7, with 9 positions matching TRBD1. The CDR3 runs to 13 residues. J was trimmed by 2 bases and V by 6 bases; bases with no gene match: 5. Germline-derived CDR1 and CDR2 are SQVTM and ANQGSEA. The CDR3 spells CSVPGQGTYEQYF. For the CDR3, the DNA is TGCAGCGTCCCGGGACAGGGAACCTACGAGCAGTACTTC.

The V call is TRBV4-2, the J call TRBJ1-4; D not resolved. The CDR3 covers 16 residues. Germline V gene sequence: CDR1 LGHNA, CDR2 YNFKEQ. V lost 4 bases and J 4 bases, leaving 16 bases between the germline ends. CDR3 protein: CASSPEAGGSNEKLFF. CDR3 DNA: TGTGCCAGCAGCCCCGAGGCAGGAGGGAGTAATGAAAAACTGTTTTTT.

V is TRBV30 and J is TRBJ2-2; TRBD2 matches 10 bases. V dropped 5 bases and J dropped 0; count of bases not matched to a gene: 6. The CDR3 contains 16 residues. CDR1 is GTSNPN and CDR2 is SVGIG in the germline V gene (reference sequence). CDR3 sequence reads: CAWAPLAGTNTGELFF. For the CDR3, the DNA is TGTGCCTGGGCCCCACTAGCGGGGACGAACACCGGGGAGCTGTTTTTT. Complete variable domain (other parts from reference TRBV30 and TRBJ2-2): SQTIHQWPATLVQPVGSPLSLECTVEGTSNPNLYWYRQAAGRGLQLLFYSVGIGQISSEVPQNLSASRPQDRQFILSSKKLLLSDSGFYLCAWAPLAGTNTGELFFGEGSRLTVL.

This chain joins TRBV27 and TRBJ1-5; D unclear. The V gene's germline CDR1 is MNHEY and CDR2 SMNVEV (reference sequence). There are 16 residues in the CDR3. V was pared by 4 bases and J by 0 bases, with 13 bases between. The CDR3 region is CASSSPGIYSNQPQHF. In nucleotides, the CDR3 is TGTGCCAGCAGTTCCCCGGGAATTTATAGCAATCAGCCCCAGCATTTT.

The chain uses TRBV2 and TRBJ1-2; no reliable D call. Trimming shortened V by 1 base and J by 4 bases, and 16 bases separated the two germline ends. This CDR3 is 16 amino acids long. The germline gives CDR1 SNHLY, CDR2 FYNNEI. The DNA of the CDR3 is TGTGCCAGCAGTGAAGGTAGCCGACGGAATGCCTATGGCTACACCTTC. Translating it yields CASSEGSRRNAYGYTF.

This chain joins TRBV6-6 and TRBJ2-5; TRBD2 is a possible D gene (5 bases). The CDR3 extends over 15 amino acids. V lost 0 bases and J lost 4, with 12 bases in between. Germline V gene lookup returns CDR1 MNHNY and CDR2 SVGAGI (reference sequence). CDR3 DNA: TGTGCCAGCAGTTACTCGCTGCTAGCAGGAGAGACCCAGTACTTC. Protein: CASSYSLLAGETQYF.

J is TRBJ1-2 and V is TRBV29-1; 8 nucleotides match TRBD1. The CDR3 extends over 15 amino acids. Germline V gene lookup returns CDR1 SQVTM and CDR2 ANQGSEA. The V gene end was trimmed by 2 bases and the J gene end by 5 bases; junction bases not matched to a gene: 10. The DNA for the CDR3 is TGCAGCGTTGAACAAGGGGCAGGGGGCGGGTATGGCTACACCTTC. Encoded protein: CSVEQGAGGGYGYTF.

This chain links TRBV13 with TRBJ2-5; 9 bases align to TRBD1. V dropped 3 bases and J dropped 10; count of bases not matched to a gene: 3. Germline CDR1 reads PRHDT; CDR2 reads FYEKMQ (reference sequence). The CDR3 is 12 amino acids. CDR3 residues: CASSLGDRDQYF. The CDR3 region has the DNA TGTGCCAGCAGCTTGGGGGACAGGGACCAGTACTTC.

This clone appeared a single time. The chain employs TRBV27 and TRBJ1-1; 10 bases match TRBD1. V lost 6 bases and J lost 4; bases outside the gene matches: 5. The germline V gene encodes CDR1 MNHEY and CDR2 SMNVEV (reference sequence). This CDR3 has 14 amino acids. The CDR3 region is CASSLTGGGTEAFF. CDR3 DNA: TGTGCCAGCAGCTTGACAGGGGGCGGCACTGAAGCTTTCTTT.

This chain uses TRBV11-3 with TRBJ2-7; TRBD2 is a possible D gene (5 bases). The V gene lost 5 bases and the J gene lost 5 bases, with 22 bases spanning the gap. This CDR3 region has 16 residues. From germline, CDR1 is SGHNT and CDR2 YENEEA. The CDR3 DNA reads TGTGCCAGCAGCCTTAGCCTCGAGGAGACGGGGAACGAGCAGTACTTC. This codes for CASSLSLEETGNEQYF.

This chain connects TRBV6-5 to TRBJ1-2; no clear D gene. Germline loops: CDR1 MNHEY, CDR2 SVGAGI. Deletions cut 10 bases from V and 3 bases from J, with 12 bases between. This CDR3 spans 12 amino acids. The CDR3 region is CATWQVDYGYTF. The CDR3 coding sequence is TGTGCCACGTGGCAGGTCGACTATGGCTACACCTTC.

A few counts support this clone. The V and J genes are TRBV19 and TRBJ1-5; D gene uncertain. The CDR3 runs 13 residues. V lost 7 bases and J lost 6, with 13 bases in between. Germline values: CDR1 LNHDA, CDR2 SQIVND (reference sequence). The CDR3 DNA reads TGTGCCAGTACCGAAGAGGGATTTCAGCCCCAGCATTTT. Its translation: CASTEEGFQPQHF.

V gene TRBV7-2 combines with J gene TRBJ2-3, with D unresolved. This CDR3 comprises 15 residues. The V end was cut by 3 bases, the J end by 0 bases, with 10 bases between. Germline CDR1 reads SGHTA; CDR2 reads FQGNSA. The CDR3 DNA is TGTGCCAGCAGCTTTTTAGGCGGAAGCACAGATACGCAGTATTTT. Encoded protein: CASSFLGGSTDTQYF.

The chain is built from TRBV7-3 and TRBJ1-4, with D possibly matching TRBD1 (6 bases). CDR1 is SGHTA, CDR2 FQGTGA, per germline. Trimming cost V 5 bases and J 7 bases, with 11 bases left between them. The CDR3 runs to 13 residues. The CDR3 region is CASSVKQGEKLFF. The CDR3, as DNA: TGTGCCAGCAGCGTGAAACAGGGTGAAAAACTGTTTTTT.

This chain joins TRBV5-1 and TRBJ2-5; no definite D call. Germline V gene sequence: CDR1 SGHRS, CDR2 YFSETQ. CDR3 length: 11 amino acids. V lost 2 bases, J lost 2 bases, and 1 base lay in between. CDR3 bases: TGCGCCAGCAGCTTTCAAGAGACCCAGTACTTC. It yields the protein CASSFQETQYF.